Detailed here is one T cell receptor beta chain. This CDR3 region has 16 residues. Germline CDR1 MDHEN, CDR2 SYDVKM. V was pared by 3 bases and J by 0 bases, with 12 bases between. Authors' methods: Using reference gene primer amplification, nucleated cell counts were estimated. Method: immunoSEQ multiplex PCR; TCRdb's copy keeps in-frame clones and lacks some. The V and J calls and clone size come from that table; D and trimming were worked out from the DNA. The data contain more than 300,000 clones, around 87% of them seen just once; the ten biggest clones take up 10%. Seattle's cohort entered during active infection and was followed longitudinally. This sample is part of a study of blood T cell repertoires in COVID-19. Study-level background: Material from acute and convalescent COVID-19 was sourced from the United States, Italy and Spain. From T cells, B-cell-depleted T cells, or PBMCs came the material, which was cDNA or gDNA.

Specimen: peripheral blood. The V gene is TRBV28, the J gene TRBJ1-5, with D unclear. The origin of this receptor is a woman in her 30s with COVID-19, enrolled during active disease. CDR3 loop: CASSLPPVYSNQPQHF. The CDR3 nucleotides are TGTGCCAGCAGTTTGCCTCCGGTCTATAGCAATCAGCCCCAGCATTTT.